This T cell receptor beta chain was sequenced for a study of T cells in Graves' hyperthyroidism and ophthalmopathy. The patients, who ranged from 18 to 65 in age, presented with newly diagnosed hyperthyroidism lasting under 2 months. Lactation, pregnancy, other autoimmune disease or uncontrolled infection excluded patients. TCR beta CDR3 region amplification was performed from RNA transcripts. The HTBI primer set served for first-round RT-PCR of the TCR CDR3. TCRdb reprocessed the multiplex PCR reads via MiXCR and lists one record per CDR3 protein. The sample has 500,000 to 600,000 distinct CDR3 sequences, over 15% seen once; the top ten hold around 18%. The CDR3 spans 15 residues. Trimming removed 6 bases at V and 5 bases at J, with 17 bases between. Germline V gene lookup returns CDR1 MNHEY and CDR2 SMNVEV (reference sequence). In its sample, this clonotype was seen a few times.

Specimen: blood. The receptor comes from a woman aged 18-29 years with Graves' hyperthyroidism. The V and J genes are TRBV27 and TRBJ2-1, with D perhaps TRBD1 (5 bases). The CDR3 region has the DNA TGTGCCAGCAGCGCACCGGCACAGGCGAACAATGAGCAGTTCTTC. This encodes CASSAPAQANNEQFF.